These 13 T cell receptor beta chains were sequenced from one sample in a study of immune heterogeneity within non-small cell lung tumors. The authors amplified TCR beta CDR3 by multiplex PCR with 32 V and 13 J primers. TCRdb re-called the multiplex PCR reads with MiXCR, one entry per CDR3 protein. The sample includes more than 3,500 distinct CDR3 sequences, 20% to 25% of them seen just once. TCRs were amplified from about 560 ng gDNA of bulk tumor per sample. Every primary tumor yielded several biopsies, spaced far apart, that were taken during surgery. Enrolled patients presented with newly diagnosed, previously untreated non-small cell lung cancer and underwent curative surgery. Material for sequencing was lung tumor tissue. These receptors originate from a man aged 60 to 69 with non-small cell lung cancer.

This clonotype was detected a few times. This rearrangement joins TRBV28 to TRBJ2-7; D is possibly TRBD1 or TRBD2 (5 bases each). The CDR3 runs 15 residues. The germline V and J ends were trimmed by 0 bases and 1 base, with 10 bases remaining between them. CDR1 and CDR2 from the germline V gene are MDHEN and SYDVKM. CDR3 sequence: CASSLWGTASYEQYF. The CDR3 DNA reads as TGTGCCAGCAGTTTATGGGGGACGGCTTCCTACGAGCAGTACTTC. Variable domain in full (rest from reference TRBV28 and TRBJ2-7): DVKVTQSSRYLVKRTGEKVFLECVQDMDHENMFWYRQDPGLGLRLIYFSYDVKMKEKGDIPEGYSVSREKKERFSLILESASTNQTSMYLCASSLWGTASYEQYFGPGTRLTVT.

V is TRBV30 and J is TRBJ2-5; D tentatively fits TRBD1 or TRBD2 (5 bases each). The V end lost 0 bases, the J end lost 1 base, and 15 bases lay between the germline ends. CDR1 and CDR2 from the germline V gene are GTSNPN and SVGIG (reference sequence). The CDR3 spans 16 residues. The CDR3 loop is CAWSVPRGTFQETQYF. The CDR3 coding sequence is TGTGCCTGGAGTGTGCCAAGAGGGACCTTCCAAGAGACCCAGTACTTC.

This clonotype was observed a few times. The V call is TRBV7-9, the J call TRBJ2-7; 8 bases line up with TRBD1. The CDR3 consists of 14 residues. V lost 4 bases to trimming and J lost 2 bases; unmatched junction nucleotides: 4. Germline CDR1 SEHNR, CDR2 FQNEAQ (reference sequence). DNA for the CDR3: TGTGCCAGCAGCTCGACAGGGGTGCCCTACGAGCAGTACTTC. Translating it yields CASSSTGVPYEQYF.

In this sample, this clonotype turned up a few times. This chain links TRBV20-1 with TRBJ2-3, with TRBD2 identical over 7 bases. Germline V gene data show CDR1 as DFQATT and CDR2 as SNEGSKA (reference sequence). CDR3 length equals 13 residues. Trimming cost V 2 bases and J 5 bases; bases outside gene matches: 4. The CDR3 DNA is TGCAGTGCTAGAACACTAGCGATAGATACGCAGTATTTT. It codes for CSARTLAIDTQYF.

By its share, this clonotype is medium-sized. Written as DNA, the CDR3 is TGCAGTGCTCGACTTAGGACTAACTATGGCTACACCTTC. Encoded protein: CSARLRTNYGYTF. The chain couples TRBV20-1 to TRBJ1-2; D is uncertain. V lost 5 bases, J lost 0 bases, and 10 bases lay in between. This CDR3 contains 13 residues. Per the germline V gene, CDR1 is DFQATT and CDR2 is SNEGSKA (reference sequence).

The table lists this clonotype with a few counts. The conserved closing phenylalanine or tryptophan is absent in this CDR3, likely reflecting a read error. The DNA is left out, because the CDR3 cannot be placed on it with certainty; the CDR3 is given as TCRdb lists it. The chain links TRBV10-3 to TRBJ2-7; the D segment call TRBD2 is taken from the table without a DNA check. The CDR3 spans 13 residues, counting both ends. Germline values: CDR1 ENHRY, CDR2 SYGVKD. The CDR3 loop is CAISVLGGRVVPL.

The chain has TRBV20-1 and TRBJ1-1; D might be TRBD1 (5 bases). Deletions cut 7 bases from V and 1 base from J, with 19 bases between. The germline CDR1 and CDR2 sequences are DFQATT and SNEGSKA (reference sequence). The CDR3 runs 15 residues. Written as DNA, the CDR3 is TGCAGTGGTTGGGACCGCCAGAGGTGGAACACTGAAGCTTTCTTT. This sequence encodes CSGWDRQRWNTEAFF.

The DNA of the CDR3 is TGTGCCATCAGGGGGACAGGACGACCTTCCTACGAGCAGTACTTC. It encodes CAIRGTGRPSYEQYF. The rearrangement uses TRBV10-3 and TRBJ2-7; TRBD1 agrees at 8 bases. Germline CDR1 and CDR2: ENHRY and SYGVKD. The CDR3 sequence is 15 residues long. Trimming at V came to 6 bases and at J to 1 base, leaving 8 bases not matched to a gene.

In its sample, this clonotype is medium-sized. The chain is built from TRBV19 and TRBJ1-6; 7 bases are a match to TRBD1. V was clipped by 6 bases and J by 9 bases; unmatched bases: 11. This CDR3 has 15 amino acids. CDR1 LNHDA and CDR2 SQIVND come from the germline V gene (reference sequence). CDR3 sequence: CASRTGGTALSPLHF. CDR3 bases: TGTGCCAGTAGGACCGGGGGGACAGCTCTTTCACCCCTCCACTTT.

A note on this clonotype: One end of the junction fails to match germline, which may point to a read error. The CDR3 DNA is TGTGCCAGCAGCTTAGTTGGCGGGTCGCGAGAGACCCACTACTTC. It yields the protein CASSLVGGSRETHYF. This sequence joins TRBV11-2 and TRBJ2-5, with D possibly being TRBD2 (5 bases). The CDR3 totals 15 residues. The germline V gene has CDR1 SGHAT and CDR2 FQNNGV.

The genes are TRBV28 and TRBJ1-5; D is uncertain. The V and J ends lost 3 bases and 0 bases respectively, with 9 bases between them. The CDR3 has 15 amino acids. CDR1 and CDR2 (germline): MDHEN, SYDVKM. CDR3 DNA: TGTGCCAGCAGTTTGTACAGCTATAGCAATCAGCCCCAGCATTTT. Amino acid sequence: CASSLYSYSNQPQHF. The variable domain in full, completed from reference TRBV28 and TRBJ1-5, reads DVKVTQSSRYLVKRTGEKVFLECVQDMDHENMFWYRQDPGLGLRLIYFSYDVKMKEKGDIPEGYSVSREKKERFSLILESASTNQTSMYLCASSLYSYSNQPQHFGDGTRLSIL.

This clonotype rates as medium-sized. The CDR3, as DNA: TGCAGTGCGAACGCACGGGGCGCCGCCTACGAGCAGTACTTC. The encoded protein is CSANARGAAYEQYF. V is TRBV20-1 and J is TRBJ2-7, with D perhaps given as TRBD1 or TRBD2 (5 bases each). The CDR3 spans 14 residues. Germline V gene sequence: CDR1 DFQATT, CDR2 SNEGSKA (reference sequence). Between the trimmed V and J ends, which lost 6 bases and 2 bases, there was a span of 17 bases.

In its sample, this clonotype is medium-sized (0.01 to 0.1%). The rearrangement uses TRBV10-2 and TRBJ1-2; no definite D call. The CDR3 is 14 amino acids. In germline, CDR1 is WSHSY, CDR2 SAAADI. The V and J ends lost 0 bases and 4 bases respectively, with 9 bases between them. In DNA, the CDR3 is TGCGCCAGCAGTGAGTCCTTCAGCCTCTATGGCTACACCTTC. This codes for CASSESFSLYGYTF.